This TCR beta chain was captured by sequencing in a study of cytomegalovirus exposure and HLA in healthy donors. As for the study in general: The same platform was used for the 100 to 150 validation repertoires and the approximately 670 first-cohort repertoires, a later analysis reported.

This CDR3 region has 15 residues. Germline loops: CDR1 SGHAT, CDR2 FQNNGV. J gave up 2 bases and V 5 bases, and 5 bases lay outside the gene matches. The assay was immunoSEQ multiplex PCR, and TCRdb's table has in-frame clones only and misses some. The table records roughly 130,000 clones, about nine tenths of them present only once. The TCR comes from a man under 40 in good health and CMV-seronegative. The chain joins TRBV11-2 to TRBJ2-1; 8 bases match TRBD2. Sequenced sample: PBMCs. Written as DNA, the CDR3 is TGTGCCAGCAGCCCCACTAGCGGCACCTACAATGAGCAGTTCTTC. Amino acid sequence: CASSPTSGTYNEQFF.